Here is one T cell receptor beta chain with its context. This sample is part of a study of blood T cell repertoires in COVID-19. Study summary: Italy, Spain and the United States were the sources of the convalescent and acute COVID-19 samples. Sample material is recorded as cDNA or gDNA derived from T cells, B-cell-depleted T cells, or PBMCs.

As processed by the authors: Estimation of nucleated cell counts was performed using reference gene primer amplification. TCRdb's table, derived via immunoSEQ multiplex PCR, lists solely in-frame clones and lacks some. V, J and clone size were drawn from that table, and D and trimming were deduced from the DNA. The sample carries roughly 290,000 clones, about 87% recorded once. Germline V gene data show CDR1 as WSHSY and CDR2 as SAAADI. The trim removed 3 bases at V and 1 base at J, leaving 5 bases unmatched. The CDR3 contains 15 residues. Sample: peripheral blood. The source is a woman in her forties or fifties who had recovered from COVID-19. The chain is built from TRBV10-2 and TRBJ2-7, with 8 bases that match TRBD1. CDR3 sequence reads: CASSDWGQVSYEQYF. Here the CDR3 DNA reads TGCGCCAGCAGTGATTGGGGACAGGTGTCCTACGAGCAGTACTTC.